These T cell receptor beta chains were read from a single sample in a study of T cell responses to AZD1222 COVID-19 vaccine. Using immunoSEQ multiplex PCR, the repertoire was profiled, and TCRdb retains in-frame clones only, with some absent. In the table there are roughly 160,000 clones, approximately 88% of which are singletons. The sample here was peripheral blood, taken 28 days after the second AZD1222 dose. The receptor source for this set is an adult who received the AZD1222 COVID-19 vaccine. CDR3s include the opening cysteine and the closing phenylalanine or tryptophan. Fields, in order: D gene, clone size, V gene, J gene, CDR3 protein, CDR3 DNA. D genes are given only for firm matches. Size tells how often a clone was seen (once, few, many) or the class of an expanded clone, and some rows leave it out.

TRBD1,.,TRBV5-4,TRBJ1-2,CASRTGVDGYTF,TGTGCCAGTAGAACAGGGGTTGATGGCTACACCTTC
TRBD1,.,TRBV2,TRBJ1-1,CASSQTGDRFVSPEAFF,TGTGCCAGCAGTCAAACAGGGGATCGTTTTGTTAGCCCTGAAGCTTTCTTT
.,.,TRBV4-3,TRBJ1-1,CASSQDRNTEAFF,TGCGCCAGCAGCCAAGATCGGAACACTGAAGCTTTCTTT
.,few,TRBV15,TRBJ1-5,CATSREFAGSANQPQHF,TGTGCCACCAGCAGAGAGTTCGCAGGCAGCGCCAATCAGCCCCAGCATTTT
.,.,TRBV6-6,TRBJ1-2,CASSYRGGGSDYGYTF,TGTGCCAGCAGTTACAGGGGAGGGGGATCAGACTATGGCTACACCTTC
.,few,TRBV19,TRBJ2-5,CASSVMETQYF,TGTGCCAGTAGTGTGATGGAGACCCAGTACTTC
.,.,TRBV10-2,TRBJ1-1,CASSERDEKAFF,TGCGCCAGCAGTGAGAGGGACGAAAAGGCTTTCTTT
.,.,TRBV28,TRBJ1-5,CASIDPVWGPQHF,TGTGCCAGCATCGACCCAGTTTGGGGGCCCCAGCATTTT
.,.,TRBV7-2,TRBJ2-7,CASNVWVGYEQYF,TGTGCCAGCAACGTATGGGTCGGTTACGAGCAGTACTTC
.,.,TRBV18,TRBJ2-2,CASSQFRSSPTLSTGELFF,TGTGCCAGCTCACAGTTTAGGAGCAGCCCAACCCTCAGCACCGGGGAGCTGTTTTTT
.,.,TRBV28,TRBJ2-5,CASSLKGTQYF,TGTGCCAGCAGTTTAAAAGGGACCCAGTACTTC
.,.,TRBV5-6,TRBJ2-7,CASSLVGRVGDEQYF,TGTGCCAGCAGCTTGGTTGGCAGGGTCGGCGACGAGCAGTACTTC
.,.,TRBV12-3/TRBV12-4,TRBJ1-5,CASTYSNQPQHF,TGTGCCAGCACCTATAGCAATCAGCCCCAGCATTTT
.,.,TRBV9,TRBJ1-2,CASSVLGMAGYGYTF,TGTGCCAGCAGCGTACTGGGTATGGCAGGCTATGGCTACACCTTC
.,once,TRBV30,TRBJ1-2,CAWSVSRTRGYTF,TGTGCCTGGAGTGTTTCTCGGACGCGTGGCTACACCTTC
.,.,TRBV3-1/TRBV3-2,TRBJ1-5,CASSQFAGSPNQPQHF,TGTGCCAGCAGCCAATTCGCGGGGAGTCCCAATCAGCCCCAGCATTTT
TRBD2,once,TRBV10-3,TRBJ2-3,CAITPGGGEDTQYF,TGTGCCATCACCCCCGGCGGGGGAGAAGATACGCAGTATTTT
.,.,TRBV5-6,TRBJ1-2,CASGHQGHGYTF,TGTGCCAGCGGACATCAGGGGCATGGCTACACCTTC
TRBD2,.,TRBV10-3,TRBJ2-1,CAIGRGGNNEQFF,TGTGCCATCGGGCGGGGGGGTAACAATGAGCAGTTCTTC
TRBD1,.,TRBV10-3,TRBJ1-5,CAIRGQGNQPQHF,TGTGCCATCAGGGGACAGGGCAATCAGCCCCAGCATTTT
.,.,TRBV10-3,TRBJ1-4,CAISEGHSMGRFDEKLFF,TGTGCCATCAGTGAGGGGCATAGCATGGGGCGATTTGATGAAAAACTGTTTTTT
.,.,TRBV5-8,TRBJ1-6,CASRYRGPDSPLHF,TGTGCCAGCAGGTACCGGGGGCCCGATTCACCCCTCCACTTT
.,.,TRBV5-6,TRBJ1-1,CASSLGMWAFF,TGTGCCAGCAGCTTGGGGATGTGGGCTTTCTTT
.,.,TRBV29-1,TRBJ1-4,CSVANSNEKLFF,TGCAGCGTAGCCAACTCTAATGAAAAACTGTTTTTT
TRBD2,few,TRBV7-2,TRBJ2-2,CASSLVAGGELFF,TGTGCCAGCAGCTTAGTAGCGGGGGGGGAGCTGTTTTTT
.,.,TRBV11-2,TRBJ1-1,CASRNPGEAFF,TGTGCCAGCCGAAACCCAGGTGAAGCTTTCTTT
.,.,TRBV7-6,TRBJ1-2,CASSPGGTTNYGYTF,TGTGCCAGCAGTCCTGGGGGGACAACTAACTATGGCTACACCTTC